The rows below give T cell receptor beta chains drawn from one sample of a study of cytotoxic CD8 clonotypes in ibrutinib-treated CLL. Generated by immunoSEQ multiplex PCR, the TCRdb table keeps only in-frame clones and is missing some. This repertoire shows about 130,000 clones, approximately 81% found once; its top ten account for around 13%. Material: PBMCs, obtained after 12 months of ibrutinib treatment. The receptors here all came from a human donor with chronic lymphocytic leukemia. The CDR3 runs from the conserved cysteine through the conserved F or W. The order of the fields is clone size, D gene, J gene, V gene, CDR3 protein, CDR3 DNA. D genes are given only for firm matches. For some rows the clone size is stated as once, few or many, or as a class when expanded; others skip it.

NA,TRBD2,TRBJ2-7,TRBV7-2,CASSQFRTSGYEQYF,TGTGCCAGCAGCCAGTTTCGGACTAGCGGCTACGAGCAGTACTTC
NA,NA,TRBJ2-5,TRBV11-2,CASSLAQGRQETQYF,TGTGCCAGCAGCTTAGCCCAGGGACGGCAAGAGACCCAGTACTTC
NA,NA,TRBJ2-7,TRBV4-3,CASSRKLERYEQYF,TGCGCCAGCAGCCGTAAACTAGAACGGTACGAGCAGTACTTC
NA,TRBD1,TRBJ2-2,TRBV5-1,CASSIPGQGNTGELFF,TGCGCCAGCAGCATACCGGGACAGGGAAACACCGGGGAGCTGTTTTTT
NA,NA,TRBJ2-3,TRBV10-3,CAISEQVGGTDTQYF,TGTGCCATCAGTGAACAAGTAGGGGGCACAGATACGCAGTATTTT
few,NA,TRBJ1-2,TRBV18,CASSPNSDGYGYTF,TGTGCCAGCTCACCAAACAGTGACGGATATGGCTACACCTTC
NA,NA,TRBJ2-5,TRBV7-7,CASSLGGRGAETQYF,TGTGCCAGCAGCTTAGGTGGGCGGGGCGCAGAGACCCAGTACTTC
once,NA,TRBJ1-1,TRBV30,CAVSGGYTEAFF,TGTGCCGTGAGCGGAGGATACACTGAAGCTTTCTTT
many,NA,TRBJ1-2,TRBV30,CARGPQPGRSYGYTF,TGTGCCCGGGGCCCCCAGCCGGGACGGAGCTATGGCTACACCTTC
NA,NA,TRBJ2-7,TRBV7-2,CASSLDGTGAYEQYF,TGTGCCAGCAGCTTAGATGGTACGGGAGCCTACGAGCAGTACTTC
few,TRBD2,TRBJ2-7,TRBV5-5,CASSRLVRLAGAGYEQYF,TGTGCCAGCAGCCGTCTTGTAAGACTAGCGGGAGCCGGGTACGAGCAGTACTTC
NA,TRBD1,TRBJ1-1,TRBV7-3,CASSTGQGFVTEAFF,TGTGCCAGCAGCACCGGACAGGGGTTTGTCACTGAAGCTTTCTTT
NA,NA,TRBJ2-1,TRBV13,CASSFFRERSYNEQFF,TGTGCCAGCAGCTTTTTCCGGGAGAGGTCCTACAATGAGCAGTTCTTC
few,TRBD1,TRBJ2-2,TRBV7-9,CASSVYRGRTGELFF,TGTGCCAGCAGCGTCTACAGGGGTAGGACCGGGGAGCTGTTTTTT
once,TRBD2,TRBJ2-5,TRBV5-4,CASSHGTTQETQYF,TGTGCCAGCAGCCATGGGACTACTCAAGAGACCCAGTACTTC
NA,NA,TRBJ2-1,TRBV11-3,CASSLDSNEQFF,TGTGCCAGCAGCTTAGATAGCAACGAGCAGTTCTTC
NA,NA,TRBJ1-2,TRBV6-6,CASSYSRGRNYGYTF,TGTGCCAGCAGTTACTCGAGAGGGCGTAACTATGGCTACACCTTC
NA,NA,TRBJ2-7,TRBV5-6,CASRLESSYEQYF,TGTGCCAGCAGACTCGAAAGCTCCTACGAGCAGTACTTC
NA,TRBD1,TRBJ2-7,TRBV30,CAWSGDSEFFEQYF,TGTGCCTGGAGTGGGGACAGCGAATTCTTCGAGCAGTACTTC
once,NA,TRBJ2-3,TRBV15,CATSREADTQYF,TGTGCCACCAGCAGAGAGGCAGATACGCAGTATTTT
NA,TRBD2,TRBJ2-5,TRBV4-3,CASSQDPSGSETQYF,TGCGCCAGCAGCCAAGATCCCAGCGGGAGTGAGACCCAGTACTTC
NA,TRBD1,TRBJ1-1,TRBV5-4,CASSRRTGQTNTEAFF,TGTGCCAGCAGCCGCAGGACAGGGCAGACGAACACTGAAGCTTTCTTT
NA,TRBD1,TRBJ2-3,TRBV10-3,CAISDGPGQRTDTQYF,TGTGCCATCAGTGACGGACCGGGACAGCGCACAGATACGCAGTATTTT
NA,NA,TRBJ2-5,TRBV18,CASSPLPLGETQYF,TGTGCCAGCTCACCACTACCTCTAGGAGAGACCCAGTACTTC
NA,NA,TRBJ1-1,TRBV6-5,CASSYGALPEAFF,TGTGCCAGCAGTTACGGGGCGCTCCCGGAGGCTTTCTTT
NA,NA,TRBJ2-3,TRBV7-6,CASSSTDTQYF,TGTGCCAGCAGCTCCACAGATACGCAGTATTTT
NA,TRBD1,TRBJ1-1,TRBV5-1,CASSWTGPRDTEAFF,TGCGCCAGCAGCTGGACAGGGCCGAGGGACACTGAAGCTTTCTTT
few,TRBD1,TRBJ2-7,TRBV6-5,CASSKQTGASYEQYF,TGTGCCAGCAGTAAGCAGACAGGGGCCTCCTACGAGCAGTACTTC
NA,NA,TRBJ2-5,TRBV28,CASSQLRAGTQETQYF,TGTGCCAGCAGCCAGCTCCGGGCAGGCACTCAAGAGACCCAGTACTTC
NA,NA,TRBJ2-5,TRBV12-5,CASGLSPGPHGETQYF,TGTGCTAGTGGTTTGTCCCCGGGCCCCCATGGGGAGACCCAGTACTTC
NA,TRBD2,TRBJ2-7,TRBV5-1,CASSLVWTSYEQYF,TGCGCCAGCAGCTTGGTGTGGACTAGCTACGAGCAGTACTTC
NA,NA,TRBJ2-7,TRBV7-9,CASSSRDPKGYEQYF,TGTGCCAGCAGCTCCCGGGACCCCAAGGGCTACGAGCAGTACTTC
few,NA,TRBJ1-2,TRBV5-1,CASSLNRNYGYTF,TGCGCCAGCAGCTTAAACAGGAACTATGGCTACACCTTC
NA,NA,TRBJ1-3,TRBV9,CASSDTSSGNTIYF,TGTGCCAGCAGCGATACTAGCTCTGGAAACACCATATATTTT
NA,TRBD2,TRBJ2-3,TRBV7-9,CASSETGGSTDTQYF,TGTGCCAGCAGCGAAACGGGAGGTAGCACAGATACGCAGTATTTT
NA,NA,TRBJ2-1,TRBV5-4,CASSPRGWDEQFF,TGTGCCAGCAGCCCCAGGGGCTGGGATGAGCAGTTCTTC
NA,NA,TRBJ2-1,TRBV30,CAWSVLTARRYNEQFF,TGTGCCTGGAGTGTACTAACAGCTAGGAGGTACAATGAGCAGTTCTTC
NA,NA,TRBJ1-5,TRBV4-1,CASSKRGGGSNQPQHF,TGCGCCAGCAGCAAAAGGGGAGGCGGGAGCAATCAGCCCCAGCATTTT
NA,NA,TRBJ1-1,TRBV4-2,CASSQVFGDGGAFF,TGTGCCAGCAGCCAAGTCTTTGGGGATGGAGGAGCTTTCTTT
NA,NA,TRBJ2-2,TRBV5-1,CASSLGLGVDGELFF,TGCGCCAGCAGCTTGGGACTAGGGGTGGACGGGGAGCTGTTTTTT
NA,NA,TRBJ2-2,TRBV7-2,CASSFAGGANTGELFF,TGTGCCAGCAGCTTCGCGGGTGGCGCGAACACCGGGGAGCTGTTTTTT
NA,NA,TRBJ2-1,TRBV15,CATSRELQGGPDEQFF,TGTGCCACCAGCAGAGAACTACAAGGAGGGCCGGATGAGCAGTTCTTC
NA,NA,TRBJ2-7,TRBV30,CAWRGPGTPYYEQYF,TGTGCCTGGAGGGGCCCCGGGACACCGTACTACGAGCAGTACTTC
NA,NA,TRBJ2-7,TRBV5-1,CASSLGRGLGEQYF,TGCGCCAGCAGCTTGGGTCGGGGGCTGGGCGAGCAGTACTTC
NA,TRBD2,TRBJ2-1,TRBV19,CASRMGSGSRNEQFF,TGTGCCAGTAGGATGGGTAGCGGGAGCAGGAATGAGCAGTTCTTC
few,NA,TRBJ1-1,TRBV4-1,CASSQVNTEAFF,TGCGCCAGCAGCCAAGTGAACACTGAAGCTTTCTTT
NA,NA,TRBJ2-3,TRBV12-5,CASGQRPTSTDTQYF,TGTGCTAGTGGTCAGCGGCCCACGAGCACAGATACGCAGTATTTT
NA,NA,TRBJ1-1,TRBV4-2,CASSQDSGFTEAFF,TGTGCCAGCAGCCAAGACTCGGGGTTCACTGAAGCTTTCTTT
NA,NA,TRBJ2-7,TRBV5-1,CASSLGATPAYEQYF,TGCGCCAGCAGCTTGGGAGCTACCCCCGCATACGAGCAGTACTTC
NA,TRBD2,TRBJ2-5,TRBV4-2,CASSQGLAGVETQYF,TGTGCCAGCAGCCAAGGACTAGCGGGAGTCGAGACCCAGTACTTC
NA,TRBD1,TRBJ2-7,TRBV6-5,CASSSDRVGNYEQYF,TGTGCCAGCAGCTCCGACAGGGTAGGGAACTACGAGCAGTACTTC
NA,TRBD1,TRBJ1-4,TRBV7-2,CASSLEGTGGNEKLFF,TGTGCCAGCAGCTTAGAGGGGACAGGCGGGAATGAAAAACTGTTTTTT
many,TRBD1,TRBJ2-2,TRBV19,CASSLTGTGAGELFF,TGTGCCAGTAGTTTGACCGGGACAGGGGCCGGGGAGCTGTTTTTT
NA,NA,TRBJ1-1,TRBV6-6,CASSKVQGFFSEAFF,TGTGCCAGCAGTAAAGTACAGGGTTTTTTTTCTGAAGCTTTCTTT